This TCR beta chain was identified in a study of T cell responses to AZD1222 COVID-19 vaccine. About the research overall: Second-dose timings of about 4 or about 12 weeks were pooled. Overall study findings and caveats: After two AZD1222 doses, spike-specific TCR breadth and depth rose versus day 0. Clonal diversity was possibly underestimated, and white British individuals and females predominated among donors. Of the AZD1222 recipients, only six were seropositive at baseline.

Repertoires were generated with immunoSEQ multiplex PCR, while TCRdb's copy carries only in-frame clones and drops some. The data show roughly 110,000 clones, with around 90% seen just once and under 25% held by the top ten. This clone was seen just once. What it recognizes is unknown. Trimming removed 4 bases at V and 1 base at J, with 20 bases between. The CDR3 contains 17 residues. In germline, CDR1 is LGHNA, CDR2 YSLEER. The rearrangement links TRBV4-3 to TRBJ2-7, with D possibly matching TRBD2 (6 bases). This sample comprised peripheral blood, obtained on day 0 of AZD1222 vaccination. The receptor comes from an adult in good health. CDR3 amino acids: CASSPRSREAGSYEQYF. The CDR3 nucleotides are TGCGCCAGCAGCCCTAGAAGCAGGGAGGCAGGGTCCTACGAGCAGTACTTC.